The T cell receptor beta chain under discussion was sequenced for a study of blood T cells in healthy people across ages. Study conclusions and caveats: When set beside aged donors, long-lived donors presented more naive CD4+ cells and higher diversity. Expanded clonotype changes were possibly confounded by unknown donor CMV status.

It was with a sample-barcoded 5' primer and a J-beta primer mix that a second PCR of roughly 6 to 12 cycles was run. MiXCR, run by TCRdb on the 5' RACE reads, gives a single entry per CDR3 protein. The table includes about 1.8 million distinct CDR3 sequences, 40% to 55% detected once. The sample providers were healthy Caucasian people from Russia, aged about 6 to 90. The V gene's germline CDR1 is LGHDT and CDR2 YNNKEL (reference sequence). V was cut by 5 bases and J by 7 bases, with 15 bases left in between. This CDR3 contains 14 residues. About this clonotype: Its specificity is not known.

The gene calls are TRBV3-1 and TRBJ2-4; possibly TRBD1 or TRBD2 for D (6 bases each). Sequencing was performed on blood. This TCR derives from a woman between 35 and 50 years old in good health. In DNA, the CDR3 is TGTGCCAGCAGCTCCCCGGGGGCGCTGAACATTCAGTACTTC. The encoded protein is CASSSPGALNIQYF.